A single sample gave rise to the 21 T cell receptor beta chains below, sequenced in a study of response to subunit inactivated influenza vaccine. TCRdb passed the RT-PCR reads through MiXCR, listing each CDR3 protein once. Of approximately 680,000 distinct CDR3 sequences listed, approximately 14% are singletons. The sequenced sample was PBMCs from blood, obtained 11 to 12 days after vaccination. The origin of the receptors is a man aged 50 to 60 who received an inactivated influenza vaccine.

The genes are TRBV18 and TRBJ1-3; possibly TRBD1 for D (5 bases). The CDR3 is 16 amino acids. The V and J ends lost 3 bases and 0 bases respectively, with 12 bases between them. Germline V gives CDR1 KGHSH, CDR2 LQKENI. The CDR3 nucleotides are TGTGCCAGCTCACCTGAGGGACTCAGCTCTGGAAACACCATATATTTT. It specifies CASSPEGLSSGNTIYF.

This clonotype has a handful of counts. This sequence joins TRBV12-3 or TRBV12-4 and TRBJ1-5; no reliable D call. The ends were cut back, 3 bases at V and 4 bases at J, with 10 bases in the middle. This CDR3 is 14 amino acids long. DNA of the CDR3: TGTGCCAGCAGTTTCCTCCGGGATAATCAGCCCCAGCATTTT. This encodes CASSFLRDNQPQHF.

This sequence joins TRBV28 and TRBJ2-1; 7 nucleotides line up with TRBD2. CDR1 MDHEN and CDR2 SYDVKM come from the germline V gene. The CDR3 runs 13 residues. V gave up 8 bases and J gave up 6 bases; unmatched junction bases: 7. Here the CDR3 reads CASFAGVPNEQFF. CDR3 nucleotide sequence: TGTGCCAGCTTTGCGGGAGTACCCAATGAGCAGTTCTTC.

The chain is built from TRBV7-2 and TRBJ2-3, with D hard to call. Germline values: CDR1 SGHTA, CDR2 FQGNSA. Trimming cost V 0 bases and J 2 bases, with 12 bases left between them. The CDR3 consists of 16 residues. CDR3 nucleotides: TGTGCCAGCAGCTTAGCTGTCGCAGGCCCCACAGATACGCAGTATTTT. It yields the protein CASSLAVAGPTDTQYF.

V and J are TRBV7-9 and TRBJ2-4, with D uncertain. Germline CDR1 and CDR2: SEHNR and FQNEAQ (reference sequence). The CDR3 has 12 residues. Deletions cut 3 bases from V and 14 bases from J, with 14 bases between. This CDR3 is CASSFRPDEKYF. The CDR3 DNA sequence: TGTGCCAGCAGCTTTAGGCCGGACGAAAAGTACTTC. The full variable domain, completed using reference TRBV7-9 and TRBJ2-4, is DTGVSQNPRHKITKRGQNVTFRCDPISEHNRLYWYRQTLGQGPEFLTYFQNEAQLEKSRLLSDRFSAERPKGSFSTLEIQRTEQGDSAMYLCASSFRPDEKYFGAGTRLSVL.

The chain links TRBV28 to TRBJ2-4; D tentatively reads TRBD1 or TRBD2 (5 bases each). The CDR3 runs to 16 residues. V dropped 4 bases and J dropped 0 bases, with 13 bases sitting between them. Germline-derived CDR1 and CDR2 are MDHEN and SYDVKM. The CDR3 sequence: CASSSGRTLAKNIQYF. CDR3 in DNA: TGTGCCAGCAGTTCGGGACGGACCCTAGCCAAAAACATTCAGTACTTC.

CDR3 region: CASSQQTVNEQFF. CDR3 DNA sequence: TGCGCCAGCAGCCAACAGACAGTCAATGAGCAGTTCTTC. V usage is TRBV4-3 and J usage is TRBJ2-1, with D possibly being TRBD1 (5 bases). With 2 bases removed from V and 6 bases from J, the gap between germline ends came to 8 bases. In germline, CDR1 is LGHNA, CDR2 YSLEER. This CDR3 spans 13 amino acids.

There are a few counts of this clonotype. The chain carries TRBV11-2 and TRBJ1-3, with D possibly matching TRBD1 (5 bases). Germline V gene sequence: CDR1 SGHAT, CDR2 FQNNGV. The V gene lost 2 bases and the J gene lost 3 bases, with 11 bases spanning the gap. The CDR3 loop spans 15 amino acids. The CDR3 is CASSLHAGYGNTIYF. In DNA form, the CDR3 reads TGTGCCAGCAGCTTACATGCAGGGTATGGAAACACCATATATTTT.

The CDR3 bases are TGTGCCAGCAGCCCAAGGACTAGCGGGGGCAGCACAGATACGCAGTATTTT. Translating it yields CASSPRTSGGSTDTQYF. The chain carries TRBV4-2 and TRBJ2-3, with 13 bases matching TRBD2. V trimming: 4 bases; J trimming: 0 bases; junction bases outside the gene matches: 4. Germline V CDR1 and CDR2: LGHNA, YNFKEQ. This CDR3 spans 17 amino acids.

J is TRBJ2-1 and V is TRBV11-1, with TRBD2 matching 7 bases. The CDR3 totals 14 residues. V lost 4 bases and J lost 9; bases outside the gene matches: 9. Germline lookup yields CDR1 SGHAT and CDR2 FQDESV (reference sequence). In DNA form, the CDR3 reads TGTGCCAGCAGCTCTCGACTAGCCGGGGCTGAGCAGTTCTTC. This sequence encodes CASSSRLAGAEQFF.

Only one count was recorded for this clonotype. This chain joins TRBV6-1 and TRBJ1-2; 7 nucleotides line up with TRBD1. The CDR3 length is 14 residues. V shed 6 bases and J 8 bases; nucleotides not matched to a gene: 12. Germline loops: CDR1 MNHNS, CDR2 SASEGT. In DNA form, the CDR3 reads TGTGCCAGCAGCTCCCCCGGACAGGCGGGCGGCTACACCTTC. Translation gives CASSSPGQAGGYTF.

V is TRBV12-3 or TRBV12-4 and J is TRBJ2-3; D gene unclear. Trimming pared 6 bases from V and 2 bases from J, leaving 9 bases between. This CDR3 has 13 residues. This chain's CDR3 is CASSPSVTDTQYF. The CDR3 DNA reads as TGTGCCAGCAGCCCGAGTGTCACAGATACGCAGTATTTT.

The V and J genes are TRBV4-3 and TRBJ1-2; D remains ambiguous. The germline V gene encodes CDR1 LGHNA and CDR2 YSLEER. The CDR3 sequence is 14 residues long. With 4 bases removed from V and 7 bases from J, the gap between germline ends came to 16 bases. The DNA of the CDR3 is TGCGCCAGCAGCCCTTCGGTAGGGAATGGTGGCTACACCTTC. It specifies CASSPSVGNGGYTF.

This clonotype was seen ten or more times. V gene TRBV6-5 combines with J gene TRBJ1-1; D is possibly TRBD1 (5 bases). The CDR3 runs to 16 residues. CDR1 and CDR2 from the germline V gene are MNHEY and SVGAGI. Trimming pared 4 bases from V and 0 bases from J, leaving 15 bases between. CDR3: CASSSSRRGMNTEAFF. CDR3 DNA: TGTGCCAGCAGTTCTAGTAGGCGGGGGATGAACACTGAAGCTTTCTTT.

The sample holds a few counts of this clonotype. This chain uses TRBV12-3 or TRBV12-4 with TRBJ1-5; D perhaps matches TRBD1 (5 bases). CDR3 length equals 14 residues. V was cut by 6 bases and J by 4 bases, with 13 bases left in between. The CDR3 bases are TGTGCCAGCAGCCCTCCGGGGGGGAATCAGCCCCAGCATTTT. It encodes CASSPPGGNQPQHF.

This clonotype has just a few counts. The chain employs TRBV10-3 and TRBJ2-1, with 10 nucleotides matching TRBD2. J gave up 3 bases and V 6 bases, and 5 bases lay outside the gene matches. In germline, CDR1 is ENHRY, CDR2 SYGVKD. This CDR3 contains 15 residues. CDR3 residues: CAISLGLASYNEQFF. CDR3 coding DNA: TGTGCCATCAGCTTGGGACTAGCGAGCTACAATGAGCAGTTCTTC.

This clonotype has only a few counts. In nucleotides, the CDR3 is TGTGCCAGCAGCGCCGCGGCAGCTTTTTCCTACGAGCAGTACTTC. Translating gives CASSAAAAFSYEQYF. The genes are TRBV7-9 and TRBJ2-7; D remains ambiguous. CDR1 is SEHNR, CDR2 FQNEAQ, per germline (reference sequence). Trimming cost V 5 bases and J 1 base, with 15 bases left between them. The CDR3 extends over 15 amino acids.

The chain carries TRBV29-1 and TRBJ1-5, with 7 nucleotides matching TRBD1. The germline CDR1 and CDR2 sequences are SQVTM and ANQGSEA. This CDR3 has 14 residues. The ends lost 6 bases at V and 0 bases at J; junction bases unmatched: 5. Written as DNA, the CDR3 is TGCAGCGTAGCGACAGGGAATAGCAATCAGCCCCAGCATTTT. It translates to CSVATGNSNQPQHF.

The rearrangement links TRBV12-3 or TRBV12-4 to TRBJ1-4; D remains unclear. V lost 0 bases, J lost 8 bases, and 7 bases lay in between. CDR3 length: 13 amino acids. The DNA of the CDR3 is TGTGCCAGCAGTTTAGCAGGGCGCGAAAAACTGTTTTTT. This sequence encodes CASSLAGREKLFF.

This clonotype appeared many times. The chain has TRBV20-1 and TRBJ2-5; TRBD2 might be the D (6 bases). The CDR3 totals 15 residues. Looked up from germline, CDR1 is DFQATT and CDR2 is SNEGSKA (reference sequence). V was trimmed by 3 bases and J by 5 bases, leaving 19 bases between them. The CDR3: CSARNLAGSGETQYF. CDR3 in DNA: TGCAGTGCTAGGAATCTGGCGGGATCAGGCGAGACCCAGTACTTC.

This clonotype was observed a handful of times. The chain links TRBV20-1 to TRBJ2-7; TRBD1 might be the D (6 bases). CDR1 is DFQATT, CDR2 SNEGSKA, per germline (reference sequence). V lost 3 bases and J lost 3, with 15 bases in between. The CDR3 extends over 14 amino acids. Written as DNA, the CDR3 is TGCAGTGCTAGGGGGAATACAGGGAGCTACGAGCAGTACTTC. Encoded protein: CSARGNTGSYEQYF.